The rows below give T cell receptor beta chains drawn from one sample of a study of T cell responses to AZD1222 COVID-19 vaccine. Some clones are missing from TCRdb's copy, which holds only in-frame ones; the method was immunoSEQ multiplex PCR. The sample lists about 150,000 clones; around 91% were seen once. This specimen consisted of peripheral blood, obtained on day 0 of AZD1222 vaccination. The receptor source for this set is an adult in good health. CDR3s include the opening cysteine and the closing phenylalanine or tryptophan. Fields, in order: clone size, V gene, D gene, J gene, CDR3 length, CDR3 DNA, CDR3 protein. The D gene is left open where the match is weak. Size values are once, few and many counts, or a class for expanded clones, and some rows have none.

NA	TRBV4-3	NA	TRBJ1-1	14	TGCGCCAGCAGCCAAGACAGGGTATCAACTGAAGCTTTCTTT	CASSQDRVSTEAFF
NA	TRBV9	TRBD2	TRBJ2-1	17	TGTGCCAGCAGCGCGGGACTAGCGGGAGGTTCCTACAATGAGCAGTTCTTC	CASSAGLAGGSYNEQFF
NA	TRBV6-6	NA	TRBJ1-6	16	TGTGCCAGCAGCGGAACACTGAGCTCCTATAATTCACCCCTCCACTTT	CASSGTLSSYNSPLHF
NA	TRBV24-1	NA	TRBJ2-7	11	TGTGCCACCCCAACCCCCTACGAGCAGTACTTC	CATPTPYEQYF
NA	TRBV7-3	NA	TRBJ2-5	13	TGTGCCAGCAGCCCGGAGGGAAGGGAGACCCAGTACTTC	CASSPEGRETQYF
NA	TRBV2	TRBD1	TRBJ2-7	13	TGTGCCAGCAAAGGGGGCGCATCCTACGAGCAGTACTTC	CASKGGASYEQYF
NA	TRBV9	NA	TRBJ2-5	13	TGTGCCAGGGGGAATCTCCCCGAGGGGACCCAGTACTTC	CARGNLPEGTQYF
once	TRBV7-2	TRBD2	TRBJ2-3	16	TGTGCCAGCGGGCTCCGACTAGCGGGAGCGGGAGATACGCAGTATTTT	CASGLRLAGAGDTQYF
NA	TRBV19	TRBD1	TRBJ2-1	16	TGTGCCAGTAGTATCGGACAGGGGGTTTCCTACAATGAGCAGTTCTTC	CASSIGQGVSYNEQFF
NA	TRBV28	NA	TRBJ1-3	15	TGTGCCAGCAGCCCCGGGGCGGACTCTGGAAACACCATATATTTT	CASSPGADSGNTIYF
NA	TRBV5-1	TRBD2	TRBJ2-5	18	TGCGCCAGCAGCTTGGTTTTGTCTAGCGGGGGCCCCACGGGGACCCAGTACTTC	CASSLVLSSGGPTGTQYF
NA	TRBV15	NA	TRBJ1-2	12	TGTGCCACCAGCAAATCAGGGAAGAGCTACACCTTC	CATSKSGKSYTF
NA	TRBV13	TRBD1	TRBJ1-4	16	TGTGCCAGCAGCTACAGGGGGCTGGGGTCTAATGAAAAACTGTTTTTT	CASSYRGLGSNEKLFF
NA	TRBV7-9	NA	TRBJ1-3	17	TGTGCCAGCAGCTTCCCCGTTTCCCGGGCAGCTGGAAACACCATATATTTT	CASSFPVSRAAGNTIYF
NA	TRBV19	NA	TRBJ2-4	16	TGTGCCAGTTCCAATCCAGGGTTCGAGGGCAAAAACATTCAGTACTTC	CASSNPGFEGKNIQYF
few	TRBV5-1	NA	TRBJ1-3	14	TGCGCCAGCAGCTTGGGCTTTACTGGAAACACCATATATTTT	CASSLGFTGNTIYF
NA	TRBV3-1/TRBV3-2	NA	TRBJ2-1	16	TGTGCCAGCAGCCCCCGACTACAACCTTCCTACAATGAGCAGTTCTTC	CASSPRLQPSYNEQFF
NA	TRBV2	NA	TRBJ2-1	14	TGTGCCAGAACCTCGACTCGGCACTACAATGAGCAGTTCTTC	CARTSTRHYNEQFF
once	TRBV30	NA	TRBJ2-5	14	TGTGCCTGGAGGCGGGACGGAACCCAAGAGACCCAGTACTTC	CAWRRDGTQETQYF
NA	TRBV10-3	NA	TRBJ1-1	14	TGTGCCATCAGCCCCTCGATGGACCACACTGAAGCTTTCTTT	CAISPSMDHTEAFF
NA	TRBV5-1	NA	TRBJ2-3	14	TGCGCCAGCAGCATGGGGACGGCTACAGATACGCAGTATTTT	CASSMGTATDTQYF
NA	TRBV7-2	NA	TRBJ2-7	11	TGTGCCAGCAGCGCCTTTGACGAGCAGTACTTC	CASSAFDEQYF
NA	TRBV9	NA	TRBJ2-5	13	TGTGCCAGCAGCTCGCGACACCAAGAGACCCAGTACTTC	CASSSRHQETQYF
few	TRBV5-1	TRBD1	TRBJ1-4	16	TGCGCCAGCAGAACGGGACAGGGTTCAACTAATGAAAAACTGTTTTTT	CASRTGQGSTNEKLFF
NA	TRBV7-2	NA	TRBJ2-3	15	TGTGCCAGCAGCTTATTGGAGGGAAAGGCAGATACGCAGTATTTT	CASSLLEGKADTQYF
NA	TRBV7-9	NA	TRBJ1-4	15	TGTGCCAGCAGCTCCCCGGGGGGGCGCGGTGAAAAACTGTTTTTT	CASSSPGGRGEKLFF
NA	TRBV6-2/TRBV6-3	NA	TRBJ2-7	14	TGTGCCAGCAGTTACTTCGGACCCTCTTCCGAGCAGTACTTC	CASSYFGPSSEQYF
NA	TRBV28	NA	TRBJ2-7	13	TGTGCCAGCAGTCCCAGGACTAATTTCGCGCAGTACTTC	CASSPRTNFAQYF
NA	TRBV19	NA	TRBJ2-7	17	TGTGCCAGTAGTATGAGGTTGCCGGCTCAACACTCCTACGAGCAGTACTTC	CASSMRLPAQHSYEQYF
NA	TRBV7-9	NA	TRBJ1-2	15	TGTGCCAGCAGCTCCGCAGTAGCTCCATCCTATGGCTACACCTTC	CASSSAVAPSYGYTF
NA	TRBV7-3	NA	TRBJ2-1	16	TGTGCCAGCAGCTTACTCCGGGACTCTTACGGTAATGAGCAGTTCTTC	CASSLLRDSYGNEQFF
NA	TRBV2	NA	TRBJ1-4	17	TGTGCCAGCCGGGGGGGCGGTCCGTATGTAGGGGATGAAAAACTGTTTTTT	CASRGGGPYVGDEKLFF
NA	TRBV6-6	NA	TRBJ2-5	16	TGTGCCAGCATGCTACTGGGTGGCCGGGGCCAAGAGACCCAGTACTTC	CASMLLGGRGQETQYF
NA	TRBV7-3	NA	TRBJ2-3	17	TGTGCCAGCAGCTACTACGGACCCAACCAGTTCACAGATACGCAGTATTTT	CASSYYGPNQFTDTQYF
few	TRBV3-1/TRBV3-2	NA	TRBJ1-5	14	TGTGCCAGCAGCCAAGGGGCCAGTTCCCAGCCCCAGCATTTT	CASSQGASSQPQHF
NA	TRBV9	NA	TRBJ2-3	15	TGTGCCAGCAGCGTAGAGGGCGGAACCACAGATACGCAGTATTTT	CASSVEGGTTDTQYF
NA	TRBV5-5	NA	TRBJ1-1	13	TGTGCCAGCAGCCCCCCGGCGTTTTCCCAAGCTTTCTTT	CASSPPAFSQAFF
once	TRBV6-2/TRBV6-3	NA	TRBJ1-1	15	TGTGCCAGCAGTTACTCGATTCTTGGGAACACTGAAGCTTTCTTT	CASSYSILGNTEAFF
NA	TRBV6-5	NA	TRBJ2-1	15	TGTGCCAGCAGCCGACCGGGACAACACTACAATGAGCAGTTCTTC	CASSRPGQHYNEQFF
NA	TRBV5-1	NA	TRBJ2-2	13	TGCGCCAGCAGCTTATTAGACACCGGGGAGCTGTTTTTT	CASSLLDTGELFF
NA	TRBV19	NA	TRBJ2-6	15	TGTGCCAGTAGTTTATCCAACTCTGGGGCCAACGTCCTGACTTTC	CASSLSNSGANVLTF
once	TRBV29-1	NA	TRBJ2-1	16	TGCAGCGTCGGAGGAGGTTATAGCGGAGTCAATAATGAGCAGTTCTTC	CSVGGGYSGVNNEQFF
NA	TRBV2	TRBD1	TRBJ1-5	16	TGTGCCAGCATGGGACAGGGGGCTTTGGGCAATCAGCCCCAGCATTTT	CASMGQGALGNQPQHF
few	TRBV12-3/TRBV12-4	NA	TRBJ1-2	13	TGTGCCAGCAGTCTCGACATGGGTCAAGGCTACACCTTC	CASSLDMGQGYTF
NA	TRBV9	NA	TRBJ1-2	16	TGTGCCAGCAGCGTAGATTTGGGTTCAGGGGCGAAGGGCTACACCTTC	CASSVDLGSGAKGYTF
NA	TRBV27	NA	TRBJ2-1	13	TGTGCCAGCAGTACTACAGGATACAATGAGCAGTTCTTC	CASSTTGYNEQFF
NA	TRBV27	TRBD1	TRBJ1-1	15	TGTGCCAGCAGTTCGAGACAGGGTATTGGGGCTGAAGCTTTCTTT	CASSSRQGIGAEAFF
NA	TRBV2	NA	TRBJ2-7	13	TGTGCCAGCAGTGGGGGGACTTCCTACGAGCAGTACTTC	CASSGGTSYEQYF
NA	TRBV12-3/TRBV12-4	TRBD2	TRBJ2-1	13	TGTGCCAGCATCCCAGCGGGGGCCAATGAGCAGTTCTTC	CASIPAGANEQFF
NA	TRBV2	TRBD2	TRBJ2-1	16	TGTGCCAGCAGTCCTATTAGCGGGAGCCCCTACAATGAGCAGTTCTTC	CASSPISGSPYNEQFF
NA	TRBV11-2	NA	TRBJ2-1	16	TGTGCCAGCAGCTCTCGGACGGCAACTGTTTACAATGAGCAGTTCTTC	CASSSRTATVYNEQFF